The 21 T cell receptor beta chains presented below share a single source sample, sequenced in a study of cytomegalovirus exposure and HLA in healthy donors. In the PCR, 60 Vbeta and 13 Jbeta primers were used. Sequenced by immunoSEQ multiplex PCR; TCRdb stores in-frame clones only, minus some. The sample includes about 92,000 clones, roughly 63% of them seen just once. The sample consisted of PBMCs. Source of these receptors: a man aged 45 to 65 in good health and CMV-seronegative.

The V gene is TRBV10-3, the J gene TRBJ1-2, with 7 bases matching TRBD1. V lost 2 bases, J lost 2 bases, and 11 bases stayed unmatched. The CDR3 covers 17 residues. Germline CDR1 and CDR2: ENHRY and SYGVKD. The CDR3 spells CAISEPLGQPTNYGYTF. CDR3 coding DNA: TGTGCCATCAGTGAGCCCCTGGGACAGCCCACAAACTATGGCTACACCTTC.

Here the CDR3 reads CASSQRAGVSYEQYF. Written as DNA, the CDR3 is TGTGCCAGCAGCCAGAGGGCCGGGGTCTCCTACGAGCAGTACTTC. The chain has TRBV14 and TRBJ2-7, with D possibly matching TRBD2 (5 bases). The germline V and J ends were trimmed by 3 bases and 0 bases, with 12 bases remaining between them. Germline CDR1 reads SGHDN; CDR2 reads FVKESK. The CDR3 runs 15 residues.

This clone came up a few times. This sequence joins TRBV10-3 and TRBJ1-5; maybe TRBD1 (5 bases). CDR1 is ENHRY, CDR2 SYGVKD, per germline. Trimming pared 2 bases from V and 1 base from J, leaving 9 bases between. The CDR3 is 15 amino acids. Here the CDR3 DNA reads TGTGCCATCAGTGAGCCGGGACTGAGCAATCAGCCCCAGCATTTT. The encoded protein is CAISEPGLSNQPQHF.

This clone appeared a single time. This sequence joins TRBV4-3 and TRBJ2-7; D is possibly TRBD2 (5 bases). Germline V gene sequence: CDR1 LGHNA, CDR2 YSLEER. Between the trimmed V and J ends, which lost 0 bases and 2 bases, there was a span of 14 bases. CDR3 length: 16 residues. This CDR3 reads CASSQDLGGVTYEQYF. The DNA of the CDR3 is TGCGCCAGCAGCCAAGATCTCGGAGGTGTTACCTACGAGCAGTACTTC.

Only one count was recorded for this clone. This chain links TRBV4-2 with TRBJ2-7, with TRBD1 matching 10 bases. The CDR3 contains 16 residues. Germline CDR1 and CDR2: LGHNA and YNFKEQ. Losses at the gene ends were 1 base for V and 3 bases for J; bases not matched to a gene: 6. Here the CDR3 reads CASSQAGTGVRYEQYF. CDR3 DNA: TGTGCCAGCAGCCAAGCAGGGACAGGGGTGCGCTACGAGCAGTACTTC.

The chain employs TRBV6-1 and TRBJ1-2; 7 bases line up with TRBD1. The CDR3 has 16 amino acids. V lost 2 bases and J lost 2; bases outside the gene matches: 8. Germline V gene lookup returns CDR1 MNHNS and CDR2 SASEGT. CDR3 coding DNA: TGTGCCAGCAGTGAAAGGTCAGGGGGGAAGAACTATGGCTACACCTTC. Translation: CASSERSGGKNYGYTF.

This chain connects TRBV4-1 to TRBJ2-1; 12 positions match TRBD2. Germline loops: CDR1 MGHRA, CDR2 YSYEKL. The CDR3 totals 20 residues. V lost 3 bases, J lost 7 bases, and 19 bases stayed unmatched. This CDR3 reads CASSHNQGLAGLRSGNEQFF. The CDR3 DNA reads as TGCGCCAGCAGCCATAACCAGGGACTAGCGGGCCTGCGATCGGGGAATGAGCAGTTCTTC.

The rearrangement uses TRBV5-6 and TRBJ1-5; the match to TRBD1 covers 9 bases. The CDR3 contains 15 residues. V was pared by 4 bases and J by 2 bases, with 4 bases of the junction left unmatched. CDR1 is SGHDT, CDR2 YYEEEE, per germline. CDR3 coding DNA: TGTGCCAGCAGCCGGACAGGGGCCCGCAATCAGCCCCAGCATTTT. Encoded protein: CASSRTGARNQPQHF.

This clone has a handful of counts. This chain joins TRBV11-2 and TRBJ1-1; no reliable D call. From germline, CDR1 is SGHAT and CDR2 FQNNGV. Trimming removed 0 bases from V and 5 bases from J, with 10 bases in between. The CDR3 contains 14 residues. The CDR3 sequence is CASSLDPYSTEAFF. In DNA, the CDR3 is TGTGCCAGCAGCTTAGATCCGTATAGTACTGAAGCTTTCTTT. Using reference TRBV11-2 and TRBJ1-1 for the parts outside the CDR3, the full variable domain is EAGVAQSPRYKIIEKRQSVAFWCNPISGHATLYWYQQILGQGPKLLIQFQNNGVVDDSQLPKDRFSAERLKGVDSTLKIQPAKLEDSAVYLCASSLDPYSTEAFFGQGTRLTVV.

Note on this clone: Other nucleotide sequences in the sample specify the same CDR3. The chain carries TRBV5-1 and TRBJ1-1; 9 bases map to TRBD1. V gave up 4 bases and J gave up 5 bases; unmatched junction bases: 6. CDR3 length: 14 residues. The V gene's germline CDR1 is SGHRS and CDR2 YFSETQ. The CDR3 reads CASSVDRGRTEAFF. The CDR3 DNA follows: TGCGCCAGCAGCGTGGACAGGGGCCGGACTGAAGCTTTCTTT.

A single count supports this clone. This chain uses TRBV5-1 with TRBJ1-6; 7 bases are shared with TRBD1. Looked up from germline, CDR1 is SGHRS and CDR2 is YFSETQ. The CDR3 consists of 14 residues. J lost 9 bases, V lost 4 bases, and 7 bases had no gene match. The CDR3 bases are TGCGCCAGCAGCGCAGACAGGGAAGTTTCACCCCTCCACTTT. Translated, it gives CASSADREVSPLHF.

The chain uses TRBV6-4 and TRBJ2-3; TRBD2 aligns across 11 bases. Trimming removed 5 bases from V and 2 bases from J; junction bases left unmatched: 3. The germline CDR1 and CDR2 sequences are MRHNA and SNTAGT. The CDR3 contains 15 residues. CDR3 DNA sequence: TGTGCCAGCAGTTCGGGACTAGCGGACACAGATACGCAGTATTTT. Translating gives CASSSGLADTDTQYF.

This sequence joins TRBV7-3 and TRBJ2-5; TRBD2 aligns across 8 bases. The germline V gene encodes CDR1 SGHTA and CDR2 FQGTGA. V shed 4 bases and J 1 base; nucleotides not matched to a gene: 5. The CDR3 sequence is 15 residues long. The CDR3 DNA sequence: TGTGCCAGCAGCTCCGGACTAGCTGTCCAAGAGACCCAGTACTTC. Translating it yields CASSSGLAVQETQYF.

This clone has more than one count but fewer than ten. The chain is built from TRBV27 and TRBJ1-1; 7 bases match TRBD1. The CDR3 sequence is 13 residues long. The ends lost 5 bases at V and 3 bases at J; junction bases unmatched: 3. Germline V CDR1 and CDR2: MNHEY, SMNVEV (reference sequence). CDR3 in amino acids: CASSHRGYTEAFF. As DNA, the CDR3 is TGTGCCAGCAGTCACAGGGGATACACTGAAGCTTTCTTT.

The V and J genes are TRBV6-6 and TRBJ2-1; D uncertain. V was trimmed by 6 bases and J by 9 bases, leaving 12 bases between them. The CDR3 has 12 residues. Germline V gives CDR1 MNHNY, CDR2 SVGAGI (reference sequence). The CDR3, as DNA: TGTGCCAGCAGCCCCCGGGTGGGTGAGCAGTTCTTC. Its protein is CASSPRVGEQFF.

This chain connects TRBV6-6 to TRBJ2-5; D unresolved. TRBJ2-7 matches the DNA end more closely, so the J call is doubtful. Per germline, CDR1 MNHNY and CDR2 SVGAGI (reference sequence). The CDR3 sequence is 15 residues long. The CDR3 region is CASSYGSGYRGEQYF. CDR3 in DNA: TGTGCCAGCAGTTACGGTTCTGGGTACCGAGGCGAGCAGTACTTC.

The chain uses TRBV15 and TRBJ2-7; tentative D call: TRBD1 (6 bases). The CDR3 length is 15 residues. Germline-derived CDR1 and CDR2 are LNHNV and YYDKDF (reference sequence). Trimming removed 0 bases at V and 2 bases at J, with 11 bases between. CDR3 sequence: CATSRDYGTPYEQYF. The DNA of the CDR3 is TGTGCCACCAGCAGAGATTATGGGACACCCTACGAGCAGTACTTC.

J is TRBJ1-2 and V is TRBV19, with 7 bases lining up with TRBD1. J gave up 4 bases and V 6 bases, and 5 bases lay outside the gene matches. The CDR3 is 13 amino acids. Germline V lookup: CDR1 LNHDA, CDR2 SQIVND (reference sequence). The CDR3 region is CASSHRGAYGYTF. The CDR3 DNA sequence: TGTGCCAGTAGCCACAGGGGAGCCTATGGCTACACCTTC.

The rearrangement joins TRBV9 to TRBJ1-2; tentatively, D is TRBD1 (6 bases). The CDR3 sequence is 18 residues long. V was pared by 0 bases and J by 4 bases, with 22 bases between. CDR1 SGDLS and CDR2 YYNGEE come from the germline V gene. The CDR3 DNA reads TGTGCCAGCAGCGTAGGGAGGGAGGGGGGCCAATTTCTCTATGGCTACACCTTC. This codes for CASSVGREGGQFLYGYTF. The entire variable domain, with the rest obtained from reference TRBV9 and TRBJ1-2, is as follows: DSGVTQTPKHLITATGQRVTLRCSPRSGDLSVYWYQQSLDQGLQFLIQYYNGEERAKGNILERFSAQQFPDLHSELNLSSLELGDSALYFCASSVGREGGQFLYGYTFGSGTRLTVV.

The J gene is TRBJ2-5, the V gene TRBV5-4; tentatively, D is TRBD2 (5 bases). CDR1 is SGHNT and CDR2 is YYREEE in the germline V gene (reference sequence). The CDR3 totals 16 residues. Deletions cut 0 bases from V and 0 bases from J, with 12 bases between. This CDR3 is CASSLGGINYQETQYF. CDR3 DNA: TGTGCCAGCAGCTTGGGAGGGATAAATTACCAAGAGACCCAGTACTTC.

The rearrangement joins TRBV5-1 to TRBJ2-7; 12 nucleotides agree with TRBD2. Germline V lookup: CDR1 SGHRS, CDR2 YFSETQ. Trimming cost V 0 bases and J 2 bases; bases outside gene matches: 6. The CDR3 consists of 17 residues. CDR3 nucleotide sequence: TGCGCCAGCAGCTTGGCCCCTAGCGGGGGGGCCCCCTACGAGCAGTACTTC. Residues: CASSLAPSGGAPYEQYF.